This TCR beta chain derives from a study of neurological immune-mediated disorders. Whole-study results and caveats: Sharing of CDR3 amino acid sequences among expanded clones across subjects was absent, suggesting private repertoires in all groups. One related-CDR3 cluster, found by phylogenetic grouping, held repertoires of 18 of 34 multiple sclerosis patients and is a possible signature. The greatest TCR clonal expansion appeared in HTLV-1-associated myelopathy and the smallest, falling below healthy controls, in multiple sclerosis.

The sorted-subset TCR libraries were prepared using 750,000 to 1,000,000 CD4+ or CD8+ T cells as the starting material. In this sample, this clonotype turned up many times. The antigen is undetermined. Germline V CDR1 and CDR2: DFQATT, SNEGSKA (reference sequence). The ends were cut back, 1 base at V and 0 bases at J, with 8 bases in the middle. This CDR3 has 14 residues. TCRdb fed the 5' RACE reads into MiXCR, producing one record per CDR3 protein. The sample consists of over 45,000 distinct CDR3 sequences, 3% to 4% of them appearing once. J is TRBJ2-3 and V is TRBV20-1; no clear D. The TCR comes from a woman aged 40 to 49 with multiple sclerosis. Sequencing used CD4+ T cells from blood. DNA for the CDR3: TGCAGTGCTAGAGGGCACCCCAGCACAGATACGCAGTATTTT. This translates into CSARGHPSTDTQYF.